This T cell receptor beta chain was sequenced in a study of identical twins. Overall study findings and caveats: Within cord blood, abundant beta clonotypes carried fewer insertions, but memory repertoires showed no such trend. Researchers reported excess low generation probability among twin-shared out-of-frame alpha sequences.

This clonotype came up a few times. No antigen is known for it. TCRdb processed the 5' RACE reads anew with MiXCR; each CDR3 protein has one entry. The sample has 500,000 to 600,000 distinct CDR3 sequences, under 25% seen once. Germline V lookup: CDR1 MNHEY, CDR2 SVGAGI. V gave up 7 bases and J gave up 1 base, with 15 bases separating them. There are 15 residues in the CDR3. This sample was shared with a second study, whose subject was T cells expressing NK-cell markers.

The V and J genes are TRBV6-5 and TRBJ2-3, with D possibly matching TRBD2 (6 bases). Sequenced input: CD4+ T cells sorted from blood. The clonotype originates from a woman between 18 and 30 years old in good health. CDR3 in DNA: TGTGCCAGCAAAACTAGCCCGAGACGCACAGATACGCAGTATTTT. Amino acid sequence: CASKTSPRRTDTQYF.